This passage covers 29 T cell receptor beta chains from one sample sequenced in a study of T cell repertoires in cytomegalovirus infection. TCRdb re-called the reads through MiXCR, storing one row per CDR3 protein. The sample has more than 400,000 distinct CDR3 sequences; around 27% are singletons. The sequencing input was PBMCs. These receptors were collected from a human donor in good health (CMV status not recorded). Some clones in this sample may be carry-over from other donors' samples.

V is TRBV18 and J is TRBJ1-2, with a weak D call TRBD1 (6 bases). Trimming stripped 2 bases from V and 2 bases from J, with 12 bases between. This CDR3 region has 15 residues. Germline V gives CDR1 KGHSH, CDR2 LQKENI. CDR3 residues: CASSPEGQSNYGYTF. For the CDR3, the DNA is TGTGCCAGCTCACCAGAGGGACAATCCAACTATGGCTACACCTTC. The variable domain in full, with the rest retrieved from reference TRBV18 and TRBJ1-2, is NAGVMQNPRHLVRRRGQEARLRCSPMKGHSHVYWYRQLPEEGLKFMVYLQKENIIDESGMPKERFSAEFPKEGPSILRIQQVVRGDSAAYFCASSPEGQSNYGYTFGSGTRLTVV.

This clonotype was recorded a few times. The chain combines TRBV6-2 or TRBV6-3 with TRBJ1-4; 7 nucleotides agree with TRBD1. The J segment lost 10 bases and the V segment lost 10 bases, leaving 9 bases of the junction unmatched. CDR1 and CDR2 (germline): MNHEY, SVGEGT. This CDR3 spans 12 amino acids. CDR3 nucleotides: TGTGCCACCCGGGACAGCGGACTAAAACTGTTTTTT. It specifies CATRDSGLKLFF.

In its sample, this clonotype was seen a few times. This chain connects TRBV4-3 to TRBJ1-2, with TRBD1 identical over 7 bases. The germline gives CDR1 LGHNA, CDR2 YSLEER. V lost 4 bases and J lost 7; bases outside the gene matches: 6. The length of the CDR3 is 13 residues. The CDR3 loop reads CASSLTGVRGYTF. The CDR3 DNA sequence: TGCGCCAGCAGCCTAACAGGGGTTCGTGGCTACACCTTC.

The J gene is TRBJ2-1, the V gene TRBV20-1, with D perhaps being TRBD1 or TRBD2 (5 bases each). There are 14 residues in the CDR3. Deletions cut 6 bases from V and 2 bases from J, with 14 bases between. Per the germline V gene, CDR1 is DFQATT and CDR2 is SNEGSKA (reference sequence). CDR3 DNA: TGCAGTGCGACTCCCGGGACCGCCTACAATGAGCAGTTCTTC. Amino acids: CSATPGTAYNEQFF.

This clonotype was seen only a few times. The rearrangement joins TRBV9 to TRBJ2-1; 11 positions match TRBD2. With 2 bases clipped from V and 7 bases from J, the junction kept 5 bases outside the gene matches. Looked up from germline, CDR1 is SGDLS and CDR2 is YYNGEE. CDR3 length equals 15 residues. The CDR3 nucleotides are TGTGCCAGCAGCGTCACTAGCGGGAGCTCAAATGAGCAGTTCTTC. It is translated as CASSVTSGSSNEQFF.

This clonotype was found a few times. The genes are TRBV12-3 or TRBV12-4 and TRBJ2-2, with D maybe TRBD1 (5 bases). Trimming took 1 base from V and 0 from J, leaving 9 bases between them. The CDR3 extends over 16 amino acids. In DNA, the CDR3 is TGTGCCAGCAGTTTAGTAGACAGATCGAACACCGGGGAGCTGTTTTTT. Its protein is CASSLVDRSNTGELFF.

This clonotype was found many times. The chain is built from TRBV7-2 and TRBJ2-2; 11 bases are a match to TRBD2. This CDR3 spans 14 amino acids. The V gene's germline CDR1 is SGHTA and CDR2 FQGNSA. After removal of 7 bases from V and 5 bases from J, the junction contained 3 bases not matched to a gene. The CDR3 sequence: CASKLAGETGELFF. CDR3 bases: TGTGCCAGCAAACTAGCGGGAGAAACCGGGGAGCTGTTTTTT.

This clonotype was seen a few times. V usage is TRBV7-8 and J usage is TRBJ2-7, with 13 bases lining up with TRBD2. V dropped 0 bases and J dropped 6; count of bases not matched to a gene: 8. The CDR3 consists of 17 residues. In germline, CDR1 is SGHVS, CDR2 FQNEAQ. The CDR3 bases are TGTGCCAGCAGCTTAGCGGGGGGGACTAGCGGGACCCTCGAGCAGTACTTC. This translates into CASSLAGGTSGTLEQYF.

There are many counts of this clonotype. This rearrangement joins TRBV6-6 to TRBJ2-1; a weak D match, TRBD1 (5 bases). The V gene's germline CDR1 is MNHNY and CDR2 SVGAGI (reference sequence). V shed 1 base and J shed 4 bases, with 17 bases lying between them. The CDR3 totals 17 residues. CDR3 protein: CASSYFPPGMGYNEQFF. The CDR3 DNA follows: TGTGCCAGCAGTTACTTCCCCCCAGGGATGGGTTACAATGAGCAGTTCTTC.

This clonotype has only a few counts. The V gene is TRBV6-1, the J gene TRBJ2-7, with a weak D call TRBD1 (6 bases). The CDR3 sequence is 13 residues long. V was trimmed by 7 bases and J by 2 bases, leaving 12 bases between them. Germline assignment: CDR1 MNHNS and CDR2 SASEGT. This chain's CDR3 is CASTSRTAYEQYV. CDR3 nucleotide sequence: TGTGCCAGCACCTCCCGGACAGCCTACGAGCAGTACGTC.

A few counts support this clonotype. The J gene is TRBJ2-1, the V gene TRBV19; perhaps TRBD2 as D (7 bases). The CDR3 consists of 16 residues. Germline CDR1 reads LNHDA; CDR2 reads SQIVND (reference sequence). Trimming cost V 3 bases and J 5 bases, with 17 bases left between them. CDR3 residues: CASSILLGGGNNEQFF. As DNA, the CDR3 is TGTGCCAGTAGTATTCTGTTAGGGGGGGGGAACAATGAGCAGTTCTTC. The full variable domain, its missing parts supplied by reference TRBV19 and TRBJ2-1, is DGGITQSPKYLFRKEGQNVTLSCEQNLNHDAMYWYRQDPGQGLRLIYYSQIVNDFQKGDIAEGYSVSREKKESFPLTVTSAQKNPTAFYLCASSILLGGGNNEQFFGPGTRLTVL.

This clonotype has a handful of counts. The chain couples TRBV19 to TRBJ2-1; the D gene is possibly TRBD2 (5 bases). The germline CDR1 and CDR2 sequences are LNHDA and SQIVND (reference sequence). The CDR3 has 14 residues. V was pared by 9 bases and J by 11 bases, with 23 bases between. CDR3 protein: CASTPPPPREQQFF. The CDR3 bases are TGTGCCAGCACACCCCCCCCGCCCCGGGAACAGCAGTTCTTC.

This clonotype was observed a handful of times. The V gene is TRBV18, the J gene TRBJ2-7; D gene unclear. The ends were cut back, 6 bases at V and 5 bases at J, with 17 bases in the middle. The V gene's germline CDR1 is KGHSH and CDR2 LQKENI. This CDR3 is 14 amino acids long. CDR3 region: CASSPQVKPDEQYF. DNA of the CDR3: TGTGCCAGCTCCCCGCAGGTCAAGCCGGACGAGCAGTACTTC.

The V and J genes are TRBV20-1 and TRBJ1-3; 7 positions agree with TRBD1. Germline CDR1 is DFQATT and CDR2 is SNEGSKA (reference sequence). Unmatched junction bases numbered 3, after V lost 6 bases and J lost 1 base. The CDR3 contains 13 residues. CDR3 DNA: TGCAGTGCCGCGACAGGGTCTGGAAACACCATATATTTT. Translating it yields CSAATGSGNTIYF.

At least ten counts were recorded for this clonotype. The chain joins TRBV7-2 to TRBJ2-4; D is unclear. CDR1 and CDR2 (germline): SGHTA, FQGNSA. V was trimmed by 0 bases and J by 5 bases, leaving 14 bases between them. CDR3 length: 16 amino acids. In nucleotides, the CDR3 is TGTGCCAGCAGCTTAGCCCCCCGTCGAGTCGAAAACATTCAGTACTTC. It specifies CASSLAPRRVENIQYF.

V and J are TRBV5-1 and TRBJ1-6; TRBD1 agrees at 9 bases. This CDR3 has 16 residues. Trimming cost V 2 bases and J 2 bases; bases outside gene matches: 2. Germline V gives CDR1 SGHRS, CDR2 YFSETQ. The CDR3 nucleotides read TGCGCCAGCAGCTTACGGACAGGGGCCTATAATTCACCCCTCCACTTT. Its protein is CASSLRTGAYNSPLHF.

The chain combines TRBV7-9 with TRBJ1-1, with 9 bases aligning to TRBD1. V was pared by 3 bases and J by 3 bases, with 8 bases of the junction left unmatched. This CDR3 is 16 amino acids long. Germline values: CDR1 SEHNR, CDR2 FQNEAQ (reference sequence). Here the CDR3 reads CASSFAPGQGDTEAFF. The CDR3 bases are TGTGCCAGCAGCTTTGCCCCGGGACAGGGAGACACTGAAGCTTTCTTT.

This clonotype was observed a handful of times. The chain couples TRBV6-5 to TRBJ1-3; D uncertain. This CDR3 is 13 amino acids long. Germline CDR1 is MNHEY and CDR2 is SVGAGI. Between the trimmed V and J ends, which lost 8 bases and 0 bases, there was a span of 8 bases. CDR3 nucleotide sequence: TGTGCCAGCGTTGACTTCTCTGGAAACACCATATATTTT. Translation: CASVDFSGNTIYF.

In its sample, this clonotype was seen many times. The V call is TRBV7-2, the J call TRBJ1-1; a possible D gene is TRBD1 (5 bases). CDR3 size: 13 residues. Between the trimmed V and J ends, which lost 8 bases and 1 base, there was a span of 11 bases. Germline values: CDR1 SGHTA, CDR2 FQGNSA. CDR3 residues: CASGTGWNTEAFF. CDR3 in DNA: TGTGCCAGCGGGACCGGTTGGAACACTGAAGCTTTCTTT.

The rearrangement joins TRBV28 to TRBJ2-7, with D unclear. The V end lost 3 bases, the J end lost 1 base, and 10 bases lay between the germline ends. Per the germline V gene, CDR1 is MDHEN and CDR2 is SYDVKM. The CDR3 has 14 amino acids. This CDR3 is CASSFAHKSYEQYF. The CDR3, as DNA: TGTGCCAGCAGTTTTGCCCATAAATCCTACGAGCAGTACTTC.

There are a few counts of this clonotype. This chain connects TRBV6-2 or TRBV6-3 to TRBJ1-2, with D unresolved. CDR3 length equals 14 residues. Germline assignment: CDR1 MNHEY and CDR2 SVGEGT. The V gene lost 4 bases and the J gene lost 0 bases, with 9 bases spanning the gap. The CDR3 spells CASSSARANYGYTF. The DNA for the CDR3 is TGTGCCAGCAGTTCCGCGAGAGCTAACTATGGCTACACCTTC.

This clonotype showed up many times. The CDR3 is CASSLEPDANYGYTF. CDR3 sequence (DNA): TGTGCCAGCAGCTTAGAGCCAGACGCTAACTATGGCTACACCTTC. This chain links TRBV7-2 with TRBJ1-2; D remains unclear. This CDR3 has 15 amino acids. Trimming took off 1 base at V and 0 bases at J, with 9 bases between the two ends. The V gene's germline CDR1 is SGHTA and CDR2 FQGNSA. The full variable domain, in which reference TRBV7-2 and TRBJ1-2 provide the parts outside the CDR3, is GAGVSQSPSNKVTEKGKDVELRCDPISGHTALYWYRQSLGQGLEFLIYFQGNSAPDKSGLPSDRFSAERTGGSVSTLTIQRTQQEDSAVYLCASSLEPDANYGYTFGSGTRLTVV.

This clonotype was observed at least ten times. J is TRBJ1-1 and V is TRBV7-9; D remains ambiguous. The CDR3 contains 13 residues. V lost 8 bases to trimming and J lost 4 bases, with 14 bases between them. The germline CDR1 and CDR2 sequences are SEHNR and FQNEAQ (reference sequence). The CDR3 nucleotides read TGTGCCAGCGCCTCCCCCGGGGTCACTGAAGCTTTCTTT. Translating it yields CASASPGVTEAFF.

V usage is TRBV7-2 and J usage is TRBJ2-1, with 8 bases fitting TRBD2. The CDR3 extends over 16 amino acids. From germline, CDR1 is SGHTA and CDR2 FQGNSA. V shed 1 base and J 3 bases; nucleotides not matched to a gene: 5. In DNA, the CDR3 is TGTGCCAGCAGCTTAGAGGCTAGCGGGCGCTACAATGAGCAGTTCTTC. It is translated as CASSLEASGRYNEQFF. The full variable domain, in which reference TRBV7-2 and TRBJ2-1 provide the parts outside the CDR3, is GAGVSQSPSNKVTEKGKDVELRCDPISGHTALYWYRQSLGQGLEFLIYFQGNSAPDKSGLPSDRFSAERTGGSVSTLTIQRTQQEDSAVYLCASSLEASGRYNEQFFGPGTRLTVL.

This chain uses TRBV28 with TRBJ1-3; perhaps TRBD1 as D (5 bases). This CDR3 has 18 amino acids. V dropped 2 bases and J dropped 0 bases, with 17 bases sitting between them. Germline-derived CDR1 and CDR2 are MDHEN and SYDVKM. The CDR3 bases are TGTGCCAGCAGTTTACCCCCAGGGCAGGTTAACTCTGGAAACACCATATATTTT. Its protein product is CASSLPPGQVNSGNTIYF.

The rearrangement joins TRBV7-9 to TRBJ1-2; 9 bases are shared with TRBD1. The CDR3 loop spans 16 amino acids. With V trimmed by 3 bases and J by 8 bases, 13 bases remained unmatched. Germline V gene lookup returns CDR1 SEHNR and CDR2 FQNEAQ (reference sequence). DNA of the CDR3: TGTGCCAGCAGCTTTATCGCCCCGGGACAGGGAGGGGGCTACACCTTC. Translating gives CASSFIAPGQGGGYTF.

The table lists this clonotype with many counts. V gene TRBV7-6 combines with J gene TRBJ2-3; perhaps TRBD2 as D (6 bases). This CDR3 spans 15 amino acids. The germline CDR1 and CDR2 sequences are SGHVS and FNYEAQ. V lost 6 bases and J 1 base, leaving 14 bases between the germline ends. The CDR3 region is CASSRSGGGTDTQYF. In DNA, the CDR3 is TGTGCCAGCAGTAGGAGTGGCGGGGGCACAGATACGCAGTATTTT.

In its sample, this clonotype was seen a few times. The chain links TRBV5-6 to TRBJ2-1, with 10 bases lining up with TRBD2. This CDR3 spans 16 amino acids. Trimming at V came to 0 bases and at J to 5 bases, leaving 5 bases not matched to a gene. Germline CDR1 SGHDT, CDR2 YYEEEE. The CDR3 region has the DNA TGTGCCAGCAGCTTGGTTACTAGCGGGAAGAACAATGAGCAGTTCTTC. Protein product: CASSLVTSGKNNEQFF.

The CDR3 is CASSPSGTTDTQYF. The CDR3 DNA sequence: TGTGCCAGCAGTCCCAGCGGGACTACAGATACGCAGTATTTT. J is TRBJ2-3 and V is TRBV6-6, with 7 bases that match TRBD2. Germline trimming cut 5 bases from V and 3 bases from J; bases unmatched to any gene: 5. This CDR3 contains 14 residues. Germline CDR1 is MNHNY and CDR2 is SVGAGI (reference sequence).